Listed below are T cell receptor beta chains from one sample, sequenced in a study of OX40 agonist ivuxolimab in advanced cancers. Generated by immunoSEQ multiplex PCR, the TCRdb table keeps only in-frame clones and is missing some. The sample has around 43,000 clones; around nine tenths are singletons. Sequences were derived from CD4+ or CD8+ T cells sorted from blood, sampled in a trial of the OX40 agonist ivuxolimab. The source is an adult with an advanced solid tumor such as melanoma, head and neck, liver or kidney cancer. The CDR3 runs from the conserved cysteine through the conserved F or W. The D gene is left open where the match is weak. Clone size is given for some rows only: seen once, a few or many times, or a class if the clone is expanded.

d_gene	abundance	v_gene	j_gene	len	CDR3nt	CDR3aa
.	.	TRBV6-5	TRBJ1-1	15	TGTGCCAGCAGTGCCCTCGGGGGGTTGAACACTGAAGCTTTCTTT	CASSALGGLNTEAFF
.	.	TRBV5-1	TRBJ1-2	12	TGCGCCAGCGCCCACGGAGGGTATGGCTACACCTTC	CASAHGGYGYTF
.	.	TRBV14	TRBJ2-1	10	TGTGCCAGCGGAGGAGGGAAGCAGTTCTTC	CASGGGKQFF
.	.	TRBV7-9	TRBJ1-4	17	TGTGCCAGCAGTCTCCCTCTACAGGGTCCGGGTAATGAAAAACTGTTTTTT	CASSLPLQGPGNEKLFF
TRBD2	.	TRBV19	TRBJ2-2	15	TGTGCCACCGACCCAGCGGGGCGAGACACCGGGGAGCTGTTTTTT	CATDPAGRDTGELFF
TRBD1	medium-sized	TRBV6-5	TRBJ2-7	11	TGTGCCAGCAGTTTCGAGACAGGGGAGTACTTC	CASSFETGEYF
.	.	TRBV6-6	TRBJ1-2	14	TGTGCCAGCAGTTACGGGGTTTTGAACTATGGCTACACCTTC	CASSYGVLNYGYTF
.	.	TRBV9	TRBJ1-2	11	TGTGCCACTCCAGGGGAACAAGGCTACACCTTC	CATPGEQGYTF
.	.	TRBV6-6	TRBJ1-1	14	TGTGCCAGCAGTTACGGGGGGGAGGACACTGAAGCTTTCTTT	CASSYGGEDTEAFF
.	.	TRBV13	TRBJ2-1	15	TGTGCCAGCAGCCCTGGGACTCCTCCAAACAATGAGCAGTTCTTC	CASSPGTPPNNEQFF
.	few	TRBV29-1	TRBJ1-2	13	TGCAGCGTTGAGGAGGGGGAGCACTATGGCTACACCTTC	CSVEEGEHYGYTF
.	.	TRBV7-9	TRBJ2-7	14	TGTGCCAGCAGCCCCCCGACAGGGAGGGACGAGCAGTACTTC	CASSPPTGRDEQYF
.	.	TRBV5-6	TRBJ2-3	15	TGTGCCAGCAGTCTGCCGTGGGGTTTGACAGATACGCAGTATTTT	CASSLPWGLTDTQYF
.	.	TRBV13	TRBJ1-1	14	TGTGCCAGCAGCTTGCCCAGACTGAACACTGAAGCTTTCTTT	CASSLPRLNTEAFF
TRBD1	.	TRBV27	TRBJ1-5	15	TGTGCCAGCAGTCCCCTGGGGACAGCGGGGCAGCCCCAGCATTTT	CASSPLGTAGQPQHF
TRBD1	few	TRBV28	TRBJ1-2	14	TGTGCCAGCAGTTCGGGACAGGGGGCCTATGGCTACACCTTC	CASSSGQGAYGYTF
.	.	TRBV15	TRBJ2-5	15	TGTGCCACCAGCGGACTACAGGGAATCCAAGAGACCCAGTACTTC	CATSGLQGIQETQYF
.	.	TRBV13	TRBJ2-3	15	TGTGCCAGCAGCCTAGGGACCTTAAACACAGATACGCAGTATTTT	CASSLGTLNTDTQYF
.	.	TRBV27	TRBJ1-4	14	TGTGCCAGCACCACAGGAATGGCTAATGAAAAACTGTTTTTT	CASTTGMANEKLFF
TRBD1	.	TRBV10-3	TRBJ2-4	15	TGTGCCATCAGCCTCGGACAGGGCGGCTTAAACATTCAGTACTTC	CAISLGQGGLNIQYF
TRBD1	.	TRBV27	TRBJ2-7	15	TGTGCCAGCAGGCCGGGACAGGGAACCTCCTACGAGCAGTACTTC	CASRPGQGTSYEQYF
.	.	TRBV27	TRBJ2-7	14	TGTGCCAGCAGTTATCCCGGGACGGTATACGAGCAGTACTTC	CASSYPGTVYEQYF
TRBD1	.	TRBV25-1	TRBJ1-2	14	TGTGCCAGCAGCCCGGGACAGGGGAACTATGGCTACACCTTC	CASSPGQGNYGYTF